A selection of T cell receptor beta chains follows, all from one sample in a study of T-cell memory formation after mild COVID-19. One entry per CDR3 protein, called by TCRdb with MiXCR from the 5' RACE reads. The sample lists hundreds of thousands of distinct CDR3 sequences, 25% to 30% occurring once. The material sequenced was PBMCs or a T cell subset sorted from them (not recorded which). These receptors were obtained from an adult woman who had mild COVID-19 (a few samples of this study predate the infection). Cell type and time point are not known. CDR3s include the opening cysteine and the closing phenylalanine or tryptophan. Each record gives: D gene, J gene, clone size, V gene, CDR3 length, CDR3 DNA, CDR3 protein. A D gene is named only where the DNA matches it firmly. Clone size is shown for a subset of rows, as once, few, many or a class of expanded clone.

TRBD1,TRBJ2-7,NA,TRBV10-3,13,TGTGCCATTCCGGGACAGGGTCCCTACGAGCAGTACTTC,CAIPGQGPYEQYF
NA,TRBJ2-3,NA,TRBV7-3,12,TGTGCCAGCAGCGTCCCTGCGGGTACGCAGTATTTT,CASSVPAGTQYF
NA,TRBJ2-2,NA,TRBV2,14,TGTGCCAGCAGTCGCATCAGGGAAACCGGGGAGCTGTTTTTT,CASSRIRETGELFF
NA,TRBJ2-1,few,TRBV2,13,TGTGCCAGCAGTCCTGAGGAGTACAATGAGCAGTTCTTC,CASSPEEYNEQFF
NA,TRBJ2-1,many,TRBV7-2,11,TGTGCCAGCAGCTTACTCAATGAGCAGTTCTTC,CASSLLNEQFF
NA,TRBJ2-7,NA,TRBV27,13,TGTGCCAGCAGCCCCAAGGGAAGGTACGAGCAGTACTTC,CASSPKGRYEQYF
TRBD2,TRBJ2-7,NA,TRBV11-3,15,TGTGCCAGCAGCATGACTAGCGGGGCCCCGGGGGAGCAGTACTTC,CASSMTSGAPGEQYF
NA,TRBJ2-3,NA,TRBV20-1,14,TGCAGTGCTACTAAGCCTGCAGGCTCAGATACGCAGTATTTT,CSATKPAGSDTQYF
NA,TRBJ1-2,few,TRBV10-2,12,TGCGCCAGCAGACAGGACGCCTATGGCTACACCTTC,CASRQDAYGYTF
NA,TRBJ2-2,few,TRBV12-3/TRBV12-4,12,TGTGCCAGCAGTTCGAATCAGGGTCGGCTGTTTTTT,CASSSNQGRLFF
NA,TRBJ1-5,NA,TRBV24-1,15,TGTGCCACCAGTGACCCCAGGGAATTGAATCAGCCCCAGCATTTT,CATSDPRELNQPQHF
NA,TRBJ2-2,many,TRBV6-5,17,TGTGCCAGCAGTTATCTTTACAGGGTGCAGGGTGAGACGGAGCTGTTTTTT,CASSYLYRVQGETELFF
TRBD2,TRBJ2-7,few,TRBV27,14,TGTGCCAGCAGTTTATCGTCAGTCGGGGGGGAGCAGTACTTC,CASSLSSVGGEQYF
TRBD1,TRBJ2-7,few,TRBV24-1,13,TGTGCCACCGAGGGACAGGGGGCCTACGAGCAGTACTTC,CATEGQGAYEQYF
TRBD2,TRBJ2-7,few,TRBV7-2,15,TGTGCCAGCAGCCTACTAGCGGGGAGCTCCTACGAGCAGTACTTC,CASSLLAGSSYEQYF
NA,TRBJ2-5,NA,TRBV11-2,14,TGTGCCAGCAGCTCAGTTCAGGGGAGGGAGACCCAGTACTTC,CASSSVQGRETQYF
NA,TRBJ2-7,few,TRBV29-1,15,TGCAGCGTTGGGAGCCTGGGCCAGAGAGCCTACGAGCAGTACTTC,CSVGSLGQRAYEQYF
NA,TRBJ2-3,NA,TRBV4-1,16,TGCGCCAGCAGCCAGGAGGTCGGGTCAGGCACAGATACGCAGTATTTT,CASSQEVGSGTDTQYF
TRBD1,TRBJ2-3,few,TRBV24-1,15,TGTGCCACCAGTGACCCTAGACAGGGGACAGATACGCAGTATTTT,CATSDPRQGTDTQYF
NA,TRBJ2-7,few,TRBV5-1,15,TGCGCCAGCAGCCCCGAAGGACAGAGGTCCTACGAGCAGTACTTC,CASSPEGQRSYEQYF
TRBD1,TRBJ2-1,NA,TRBV12-3/TRBV12-4,16,TGTGCCAGCCGCCCGACAGGGGGCTTACCCTACAATGAGCAGTTCTTC,CASRPTGGLPYNEQFF
NA,TRBJ1-2,few,TRBV20-1,16,TGCAGTGCTAGAGATAGGTTCGGAGGGCGCCGCGCGGGCTACACCTTC,CSARDRFGGRRAGYTF
TRBD2,TRBJ2-5,few,TRBV10-3,15,TGTGCCATCGGAAGACTAGCGGGAGAAATAGAGACCCAGTACTTC,CAIGRLAGEIETQYF
NA,TRBJ1-1,NA,TRBV7-9,14,TGTGCCAGCAGCTTCAAGGCAGGGTACACTGAAGCTTTCTTT,CASSFKAGYTEAFF
NA,TRBJ2-1,NA,TRBV5-1,14,TGCGCCAGCAGCCCGCACAGGGAAGGGGGTGAGCAGTTCTTC,CASSPHREGGEQFF
TRBD2,TRBJ2-1,few,TRBV5-1,16,TGCGCCAGCAGCTTTGGGACTAGCGGGGAGTATGGTGAGCAGTTCTTC,CASSFGTSGEYGEQFF
NA,TRBJ2-4,NA,TRBV20-1,12,TGCAGTGGTGGCAGGGCAGAAAACATTCAGTACTTC,CSGGRAENIQYF
TRBD1,TRBJ2-1,NA,TRBV4-2,16,TGTGCCAGCAGCCAGGGCCCCGGGACAGGGGGGAATGAGCAGTTCTTC,CASSQGPGTGGNEQFF
TRBD1,TRBJ2-1,few,TRBV2,18,TGTGCCAGCAGAACAGGACAGGGGATTATGTCGTCCTACAATGAGCAGTTCTTC,CASRTGQGIMSSYNEQFF
NA,TRBJ2-5,NA,TRBV3-1,15,TGTGCCAGCAGTACGACTCGGTCGGCGAAAGAGACCCAGTACTTC,CASSTTRSAKETQYF
NA,TRBJ2-5,few,TRBV7-2,14,TGTGCCAGCAGCTTAGCCGCCAGGGAAGAGACCCAGTACTTC,CASSLAAREETQYF
NA,TRBJ2-7,few,TRBV7-9,14,TGTGCCAGCACTATGCCGGGACAAACCTACGAGCAGTACTTC,CASTMPGQTYEQYF
TRBD1,TRBJ1-2,NA,TRBV15,16,TGTGCCACCAGCAGGGGACAGGGGGCTAAGGCTTATGGCTACACCTTC,CATSRGQGAKAYGYTF
TRBD1,TRBJ2-7,few,TRBV6-5,15,TGTGCCAGCAGTCCAGGACAGGGAGGAGCCTACGAGCAGTACTTC,CASSPGQGGAYEQYF
TRBD2,TRBJ2-1,NA,TRBV6-5,15,TGTGCCACAACCCGGGACTACCCGTACAGGAATGAGCAGTTCTTC,CATTRDYPYRNEQFF
NA,TRBJ2-6,NA,TRBV6-5,15,TGTGCCAGCAGTTCATCGACCTCTGGGGCCAACGTCCTGACTTTC,CASSSSTSGANVLTF
NA,TRBJ2-7,few,TRBV7-9,12,TGTGCCAGCAGCTTAATTTTGGACGAGCAGTACTTC,CASSLILDEQYF
NA,TRBJ2-2,NA,TRBV12-3/TRBV12-4,14,TGTGCCAGCAGTCCCCTCGATGGGACCGGGGAGCTGTTTTTT,CASSPLDGTGELFF
NA,TRBJ2-1,NA,TRBV7-2,12,TGTGCCAGCAGCTTGTCAATCAGTGAGCAGTTCTTC,CASSLSISEQFF
NA,TRBJ2-2,NA,TRBV11-2,15,TGTGCCAGCAGCTCGGCCGGGTATAACACCGGGGAGCTGTTTTTT,CASSSAGYNTGELFF
TRBD1,TRBJ1-2,NA,TRBV12-5,16,TGTGCTAGTGGTTTGGTATTAGGGACAGGGGGCGATGGCTACACCTTC,CASGLVLGTGGDGYTF
TRBD2,TRBJ2-7,NA,TRBV11-1,14,TGTGCCAGCAGCACCCTAGCGGGGGGATCCGAGCAGTACTTC,CASSTLAGGSEQYF
NA,TRBJ1-1,few,TRBV6-6,15,TGTGCCAGCAGGAACCCGCAGGGTGGGGGCACTGAAGCTTTCTTT,CASRNPQGGGTEAFF
NA,TRBJ2-5,NA,TRBV14,15,TGTGCCAGCAGCCAACTAAGGGAGGAGCAAGAGACCCAGTACTTC,CASSQLREEQETQYF
TRBD2,TRBJ2-1,NA,TRBV20-1,17,TGCAGTGCTAGAGATCTTGTTAGCGGGAGGGTTTACAATGAGCAGTTCTTC,CSARDLVSGRVYNEQFF
NA,TRBJ2-1,NA,TRBV3-1,14,TGTGCCAGCAGCGAAAAAAGGTTTCTGGATGAGCAGTTCTTC,CASSEKRFLDEQFF
NA,TRBJ2-7,NA,TRBV7-9,15,TGTGCCAGCAGTCCCTCTCTGGGGGGCCGGTACGAGCAGTACTTC,CASSPSLGGRYEQYF
TRBD1,TRBJ2-5,NA,TRBV12-3/TRBV12-4,16,TGTGCCAGCAGCCCGGGGACAGGCCGATTGGGCGGGACCCATTACTTC,CASSPGTGRLGGTHYF
NA,TRBJ1-1,NA,TRBV12-3/TRBV12-4,13,TGTGCCAGCAGCTTCAGGCTCCATACTGGAGCTTTCTTT,CASSFRLHTGAFF
NA,TRBJ2-5,few,TRBV6-2/TRBV6-3,13,TGTGCCAGCAGCCGGACTCATACGGAGACCCAGTACTTC,CASSRTHTETQYF
NA,TRBJ2-2,once,TRBV27,14,TGTGCCACCTCACCACTCGGGGGCACCGGGGAGCTGTTTTTT,CATSPLGGTGELFF
NA,TRBJ1-6,NA,TRBV27,15,TGTGCCAGCAGTTTATCGGGGTTGCGGGATTCACCCCTCCACTTT,CASSLSGLRDSPLHF
NA,TRBJ1-1,NA,TRBV5-6,13,TGTGCCAGCAGCTTGGGGGTGTACACTGAAGCTTTCTTT,CASSLGVYTEAFF